This entry lists 25 T cell receptor beta chains sequenced from one sample in a study of T cell responses to AZD1222 COVID-19 vaccine. The protocol was immunoSEQ multiplex PCR, while the TCRdb copy is restricted to in-frame clones and leaves out a portion. The repertoire holds about 140,000 clones, 85% to 95% seen once, with approximately 12% in the top ten. The starting material was peripheral blood, obtained after recovery from COVID-19. The receptors stem from an adult who had recovered from COVID-19.

V is TRBV10-2 and J is TRBJ2-1; tentative D call: TRBD1 (7 bases). Germline CDR1 is WSHSY and CDR2 is SAAADI. The CDR3 is 20 residues long. Trimming removed 4 bases from V and 4 bases from J, with 29 bases in between. CDR3 protein: CASSGVGTAGVHGGYNEQFF. The CDR3 DNA reads as TGCGCCAGCAGTGGGGTAGGGACAGCCGGGGTACACGGGGGATACAATGAGCAGTTCTTC.

This chain joins TRBV2 and TRBJ2-7; TRBD2 matches 12 bases. The V segment lost 4 bases and the J segment 3 bases; nucleotides outside the gene matches: 4. The CDR3 contains 15 residues. Looked up from germline, CDR1 is SNHLY and CDR2 is FYNNEI. Written as DNA, the CDR3 is TGTGCCAGCAGTGGAGGACTAGCGGGAATCTACGAGCAGTACTTC. Translation: CASSGGLAGIYEQYF.

The genes are TRBV7-9 and TRBJ2-1, with D perhaps TRBD2 (6 bases). Trimming took off 5 bases at V and 7 bases at J, with 12 bases between the two ends. The CDR3 length is 13 residues. CDR1 and CDR2 from the germline V gene are SEHNR and FQNEAQ (reference sequence). The DNA for the CDR3 is TGTGCCAGCAGCCCTCGACTAGAGAATGAGCAGTTCTTC. It codes for CASSPRLENEQFF.

V is TRBV10-3 and J is TRBJ2-7; either TRBD1 or TRBD2 may fit D (5 bases each). In germline, CDR1 is ENHRY, CDR2 SYGVKD. Trimming removed 3 bases from V and 0 bases from J, with 9 bases in between. The CDR3 is 14 residues long. The CDR3 nucleotides read TGTGCCATCAGTGACTCAGGGAGCTCCTACGAGCAGTACTTC. It is translated as CAISDSGSSYEQYF.

The chain recombines TRBV28 with TRBJ1-2; D remains ambiguous. CDR1 is MDHEN and CDR2 is SYDVKM in the germline V gene. The CDR3 is made up of 17 amino acids. Trimming took off 6 bases at V and 0 bases at J, with 20 bases between the two ends. The CDR3 DNA reads as TGTGCCAGCAGAAAACTCCTACCCGGGCAGGCTAACTATGGCTACACCTTC. Encoded protein: CASRKLLPGQANYGYTF.

The rearrangement joins TRBV7-9 to TRBJ2-2; 9 bases map to TRBD1. The CDR3 is made up of 15 amino acids. The trim removed 6 bases at V and 3 bases at J, leaving 5 bases unmatched. Per the germline V gene, CDR1 is SEHNR and CDR2 is FQNEAQ (reference sequence). As DNA, the CDR3 is TGTGCCAGCAGTCGGACAGGGGAGGACACCGGGGAGCTGTTTTTT. This gives the protein CASSRTGEDTGELFF.

The chain carries TRBV15 and TRBJ2-3; 8 bases are shared with TRBD1. The germline gives CDR1 LNHNV, CDR2 YYDKDF (reference sequence). This CDR3 has 19 residues. V was pared by 1 base and J by 0 bases, with 12 bases of the junction left unmatched. The CDR3 sequence is CATSRATGTGITSTDTQYF. The CDR3 nucleotides are TGTGCCACCAGCAGAGCTACCGGGACAGGCATTACTAGCACAGATACGCAGTATTTT.

V and J are TRBV7-9 and TRBJ1-5; 9 nucleotides line up with TRBD1. V shed 1 base and J 7 bases; nucleotides not matched to a gene: 8. Germline CDR1 and CDR2: SEHNR and FQNEAQ (reference sequence). This CDR3 comprises 16 residues. CDR3 residues: CASSLGTGAGKQPQHF. CDR3 nucleotide sequence: TGTGCCAGCAGCTTAGGGACAGGGGCAGGAAAACAGCCCCAGCATTTT.

The CDR3 DNA follows: TGTGCCAGCAGCTTAGCTCGGCAGGGGAATGGCTACACCTTC. Residues: CASSLARQGNGYTF. The chain carries TRBV7-9 and TRBJ1-2; possible D gene TRBD1, 6 bases. This CDR3 is 14 amino acids long. The ends were cut back, 0 bases at V and 6 bases at J, with 11 bases in the middle. Germline lookup yields CDR1 SEHNR and CDR2 FQNEAQ (reference sequence).

The chain uses TRBV5-1 and TRBJ1-3, with D hard to call. This CDR3 spans 14 amino acids. Germline CDR1 SGHRS, CDR2 YFSETQ. Trimming took 0 bases from V and 0 from J, leaving 4 bases between them. The CDR3 reads CASSLDNSGNTIYF. The CDR3 DNA reads TGCGCCAGCAGCTTGGACAACTCTGGAAACACCATATATTTT.

V usage is TRBV6-6 and J usage is TRBJ2-2; 7 nucleotides match TRBD1. The junction had 4 bases not matched to a gene; V was cut back by 4 bases and J by 2 bases. The CDR3 is 15 residues long. Germline assignment: CDR1 MNHNY and CDR2 SVGAGI (reference sequence). CDR3 region: CASSWGQLNTGELFF. Written as DNA, the CDR3 is TGTGCCAGCAGTTGGGGACAGTTAAACACCGGGGAGCTGTTTTTT.

V usage is TRBV4-2 and J usage is TRBJ2-1, with 7 bases that match TRBD1. V was pared by 1 base and J by 8 bases, with 8 bases of the junction left unmatched. The germline V gene has CDR1 LGHNA and CDR2 YNFKEQ. CDR3 length equals 15 residues. The CDR3 sequence is CASSQVQGPNYEQFF. For the CDR3, the DNA is TGTGCCAGCAGCCAAGTACAGGGGCCTAACTATGAGCAGTTCTTC.

The chain carries TRBV30 and TRBJ2-1; TRBD2 agrees at 13 bases. The CDR3 is made up of 14 amino acids. With 3 bases clipped from V and 10 bases from J, the junction kept 6 bases outside the gene matches. Germline V gene data show CDR1 as GTSNPN and CDR2 as SVGIG (reference sequence). Here the CDR3 reads CAWSPGLAGIEQFF. CDR3 coding DNA: TGTGCCTGGAGCCCGGGACTAGCGGGAATCGAGCAGTTCTTC.

The chain is built from TRBV5-6 and TRBJ2-7; TRBD1 might be the D (5 bases). The V end lost 4 bases, the J end lost 5 bases, and 16 bases lay between the germline ends. The germline CDR1 and CDR2 sequences are SGHDT and YYEEEE. The CDR3 spans 14 residues. The CDR3 bases are TGTGCCAGCAGCCCCCTTGGGGCTGTCCACGAGCAGTACTTC. It yields the protein CASSPLGAVHEQYF.

This clone was observed a few times. The V and J genes are TRBV18 and TRBJ2-2, with D perhaps TRBD2 (5 bases). This CDR3 is 16 amino acids long. V was shortened by 2 bases and J by 0 bases, with 10 bases between the two germline ends. The V gene's germline CDR1 is KGHSH and CDR2 LQKENI. The CDR3 nucleotides read TGTGCCAGCTCACCATGGGCGGGTGCGAACACCGGGGAGCTGTTTTTT. It translates to CASSPWAGANTGELFF.

J is TRBJ1-2 and V is TRBV28, with D perhaps matching TRBD1 (6 bases). Looked up from germline, CDR1 is MDHEN and CDR2 is SYDVKM. The V and J ends lost 3 bases and 6 bases respectively, with 11 bases between them. The CDR3 has 13 residues. The CDR3 coding sequence is TGTGCCAGCAGTTTTCGGCAGGGGAATGGCTACACCTTC. Protein product: CASSFRQGNGYTF.

The chain combines TRBV28 with TRBJ1-2; D might be TRBD1 (5 bases). This CDR3 region has 14 residues. Trimming removed 8 bases from V and 8 bases from J, with 21 bases in between. CDR1 is MDHEN and CDR2 is SYDVKM in the germline V gene. DNA of the CDR3: TGTGCCAGCCAAAGCTGGGACGTTAGCGTCGGCTACACCTTC. Translating gives CASQSWDVSVGYTF.

V is TRBV7-9 and J is TRBJ1-2; D not certain. The CDR3 extends over 13 amino acids. The V end was cut by 3 bases, the J end by 2 bases, with 7 bases between. CDR1 is SEHNR, CDR2 FQNEAQ, per germline (reference sequence). CDR3: CASSFAENYGYTF. The CDR3 DNA sequence: TGTGCCAGCAGCTTCGCTGAGAACTATGGCTACACCTTC. Together with reference TRBV7-9 and TRBJ1-2, the CDR3 gives the full variable domain: DTGVSQNPRHKITKRGQNVTFRCDPISEHNRLYWYRQTLGQGPEFLTYFQNEAQLEKSRLLSDRFSAERPKGSFSTLEIQRTEQGDSAMYLCASSFAENYGYTFGSGTRLTVV.

DNA for the CDR3: TGTGCCAGTCAAAGGCGGGAAAGGGGTGAGCAGTTCTTC. It encodes CASQRRERGEQFF. This chain connects TRBV19 to TRBJ2-1, with D perhaps TRBD2 (6 bases). Germline lookup yields CDR1 LNHDA and CDR2 SQIVND (reference sequence). V was clipped by 8 bases and J by 9 bases, with 17 bases between them. CDR3 length equals 13 residues.

This sequence joins TRBV7-6 and TRBJ1-1; D is perhaps TRBD1 (6 bases). CDR1 is SGHVS and CDR2 is FNYEAQ in the germline V gene. This CDR3 spans 15 amino acids. The ends were cut back, 6 bases at V and 4 bases at J, with 18 bases in the middle. The CDR3 sequence: CASSRGAGETTEAFF. The CDR3 DNA is TGTGCCAGCAGTCGAGGGGCAGGGGAGACCACTGAAGCTTTCTTT.

In DNA form, the CDR3 reads TGTGCCAGCAATGGGATCACCGGGGAGCTGTTTTTT. It encodes CASNGITGELFF. The chain links TRBV28 to TRBJ2-2; no firm D call. Trimming stripped 7 bases from V and 4 bases from J, with 7 bases between. The V gene's germline CDR1 is MDHEN and CDR2 SYDVKM. There are 12 residues in the CDR3. Using reference TRBV28 and TRBJ2-2 for the parts outside the CDR3, the full variable domain is DVKVTQSSRYLVKRTGEKVFLECVQDMDHENMFWYRQDPGLGLRLIYFSYDVKMKEKGDIPEGYSVSREKKERFSLILESASTNQTSMYLCASNGITGELFFGEGSRLTVL.

The chain uses TRBV6-5 and TRBJ1-2; 7 bases map to TRBD1. Per the germline V gene, CDR1 is MNHEY and CDR2 is SVGAGI. The CDR3 has 15 residues. Unmatched junction bases numbered 11, after V lost 10 bases and J lost 0 bases. DNA for the CDR3: TGTGCCATACAACATGACAGGGATTCTAACTATGGCTACACCTTC. This translates into CAIQHDRDSNYGYTF.

The chain couples TRBV4-1 to TRBJ2-2; D remains ambiguous. The CDR3 length is 14 residues. Germline V gives CDR1 MGHRA, CDR2 YSYEKL. Trimming stripped 8 bases from V and 10 bases from J, with 20 bases between. The CDR3 loop is CASSVRRTYEELFF. The CDR3 nucleotides read TGCGCCAGCTCGGTGAGGCGCACGTATGAGGAGCTGTTTTTT.

The chain is built from TRBV28 and TRBJ1-3; D is possibly TRBD1 (6 bases). V lost 7 bases and J lost 4, with 17 bases in between. Germline loops: CDR1 MDHEN, CDR2 SYDVKM. The CDR3 runs to 15 residues. Written as DNA, the CDR3 is TGTGCCAGCACGGCTGGGGGGGCGCGAGGAAACACCATATATTTT. This encodes CASTAGGARGNTIYF. The complete variable domain, with remaining parts taken from reference TRBV28 and TRBJ1-3, reads DVKVTQSSRYLVKRTGEKVFLECVQDMDHENMFWYRQDPGLGLRLIYFSYDVKMKEKGDIPEGYSVSREKKERFSLILESASTNQTSMYLCASTAGGARGNTIYFGEGSWLTVV.

The rearrangement links TRBV28 to TRBJ1-1, with D tentatively TRBD1 (6 bases). Trimming took off 4 bases at V and 8 bases at J, with 17 bases between the two ends. The germline V gene encodes CDR1 MDHEN and CDR2 SYDVKM. The CDR3 is 14 residues long. CDR3 in amino acids: CASSSYRVLEEAFF. CDR3 sequence (DNA): TGTGCCAGCAGTTCGTACAGGGTACTGGAGGAAGCTTTCTTT.